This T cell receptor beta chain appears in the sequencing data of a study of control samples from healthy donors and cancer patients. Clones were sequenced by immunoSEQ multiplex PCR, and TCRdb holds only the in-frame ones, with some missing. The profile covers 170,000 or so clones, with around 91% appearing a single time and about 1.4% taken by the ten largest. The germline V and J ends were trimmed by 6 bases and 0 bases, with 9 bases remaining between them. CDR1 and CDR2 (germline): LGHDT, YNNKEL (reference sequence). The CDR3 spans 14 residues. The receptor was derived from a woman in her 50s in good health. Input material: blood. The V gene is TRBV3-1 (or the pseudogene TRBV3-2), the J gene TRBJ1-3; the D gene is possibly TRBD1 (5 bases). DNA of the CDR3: TGTGCCAGCAGTCTGACAGACTCTGGAAACACCATATATTTT. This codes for CASSLTDSGNTIYF.